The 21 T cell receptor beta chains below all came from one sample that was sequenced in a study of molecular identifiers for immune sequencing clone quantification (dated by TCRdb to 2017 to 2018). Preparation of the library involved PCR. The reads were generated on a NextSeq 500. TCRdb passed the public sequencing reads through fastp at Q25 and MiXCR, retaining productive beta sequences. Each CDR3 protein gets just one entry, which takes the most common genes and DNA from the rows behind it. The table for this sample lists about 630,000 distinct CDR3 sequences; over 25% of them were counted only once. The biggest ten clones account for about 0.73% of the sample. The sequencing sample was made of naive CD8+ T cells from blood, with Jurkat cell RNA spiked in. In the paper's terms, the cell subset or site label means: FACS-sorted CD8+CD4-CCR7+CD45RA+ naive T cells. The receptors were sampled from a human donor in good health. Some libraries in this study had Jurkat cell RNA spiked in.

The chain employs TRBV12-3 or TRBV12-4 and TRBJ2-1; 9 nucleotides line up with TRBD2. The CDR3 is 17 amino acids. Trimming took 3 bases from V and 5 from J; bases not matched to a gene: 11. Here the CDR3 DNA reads TGTGCCAGCAGTTTCCGAGCGGGAGGTATGGAAAACAATGAGCAGTTCTTC. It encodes CASSFRAGGMENNEQFF.

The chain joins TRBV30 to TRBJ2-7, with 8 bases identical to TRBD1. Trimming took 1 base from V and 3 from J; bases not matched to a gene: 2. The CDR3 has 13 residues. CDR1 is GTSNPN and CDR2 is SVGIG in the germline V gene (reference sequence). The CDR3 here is CAWSADRDYEQYF. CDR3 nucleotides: TGTGCCTGGAGTGCGGACAGGGACTACGAGCAGTACTTC.

In DNA form, the CDR3 reads TGTGCCAGCAGTTTAGTTCATCCAACTGGGAATGAGCAGTTCTTC. It translates to CASSLVHPTGNEQFF. The chain is built from TRBV12-3 or TRBV12-4 and TRBJ2-1; D is unresolved. The CDR3 covers 15 residues. The ends were cut back, 1 base at V and 7 bases at J, with 14 bases in the middle.

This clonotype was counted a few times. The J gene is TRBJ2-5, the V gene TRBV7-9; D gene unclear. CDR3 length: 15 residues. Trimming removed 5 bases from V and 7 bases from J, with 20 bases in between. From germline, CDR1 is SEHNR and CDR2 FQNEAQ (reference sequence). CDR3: CASSPTLAPPGTQYF. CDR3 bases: TGTGCCAGCAGCCCCACCCTGGCCCCTCCAGGGACCCAGTACTTC.

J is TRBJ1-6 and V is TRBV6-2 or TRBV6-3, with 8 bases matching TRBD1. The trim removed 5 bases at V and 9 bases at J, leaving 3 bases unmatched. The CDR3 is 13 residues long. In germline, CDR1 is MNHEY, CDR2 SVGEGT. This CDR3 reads CASSGTGGSPLHF. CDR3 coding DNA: TGTGCCAGCAGTGGGACAGGCGGTTCACCCCTCCACTTT.

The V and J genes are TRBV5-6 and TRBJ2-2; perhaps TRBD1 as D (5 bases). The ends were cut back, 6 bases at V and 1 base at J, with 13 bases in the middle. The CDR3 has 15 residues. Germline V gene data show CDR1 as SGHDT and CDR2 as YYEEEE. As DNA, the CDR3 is TGTGCCAGCATTGCCCGGCAGGGGAACACCGGGGAGCTGTTTTTT. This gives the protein CASIARQGNTGELFF.

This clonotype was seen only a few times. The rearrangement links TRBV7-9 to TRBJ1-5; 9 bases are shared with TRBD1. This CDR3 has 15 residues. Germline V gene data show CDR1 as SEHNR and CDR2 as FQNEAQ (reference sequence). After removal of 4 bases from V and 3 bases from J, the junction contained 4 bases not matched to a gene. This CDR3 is CASSYGTGNNQPQHF. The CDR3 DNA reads TGTGCCAGCAGCTACGGGACAGGGAACAATCAGCCCCAGCATTTT.

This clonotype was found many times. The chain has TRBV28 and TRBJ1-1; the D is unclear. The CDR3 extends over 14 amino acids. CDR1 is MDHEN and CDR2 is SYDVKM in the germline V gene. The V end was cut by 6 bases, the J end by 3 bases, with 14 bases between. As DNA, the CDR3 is TGTGCCAGCAGGCCCAATACAAGATACACTGAAGCTTTCTTT. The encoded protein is CASRPNTRYTEAFF.

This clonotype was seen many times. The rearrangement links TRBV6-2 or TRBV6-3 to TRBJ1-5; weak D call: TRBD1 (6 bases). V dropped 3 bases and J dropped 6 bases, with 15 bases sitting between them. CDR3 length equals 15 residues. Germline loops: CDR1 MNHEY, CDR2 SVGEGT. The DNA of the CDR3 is TGTGCCAGCAGTTATTTTGGGGGCGTAGGTCAGCCCCAGCATTTT. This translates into CASSYFGGVGQPQHF.

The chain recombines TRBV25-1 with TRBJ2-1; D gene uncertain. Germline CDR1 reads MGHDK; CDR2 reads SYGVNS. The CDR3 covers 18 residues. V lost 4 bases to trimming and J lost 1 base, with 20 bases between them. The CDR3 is CASSVGIGRPISYNEQFF. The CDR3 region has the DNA TGTGCCAGCAGTGTCGGAATCGGACGGCCGATTTCCTACAATGAGCAGTTCTTC.

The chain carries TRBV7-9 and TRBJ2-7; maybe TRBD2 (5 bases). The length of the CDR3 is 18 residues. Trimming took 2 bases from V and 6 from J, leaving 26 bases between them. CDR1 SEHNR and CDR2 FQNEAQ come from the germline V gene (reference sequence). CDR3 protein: CASSLNEGLGMSLAEQYF. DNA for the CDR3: TGTGCCAGCAGCTTAAACGAAGGACTCGGGATGTCCTTGGCCGAGCAGTACTTC.

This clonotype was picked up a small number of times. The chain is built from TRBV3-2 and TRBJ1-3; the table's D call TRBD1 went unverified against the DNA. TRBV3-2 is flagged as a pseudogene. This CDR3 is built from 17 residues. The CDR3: CASSQVPAGASGNTIYF. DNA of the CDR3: TGTGCCAGCAGCCAAGTACCCGCCGGGGCCTCTGGAAACACCATATATTTT.

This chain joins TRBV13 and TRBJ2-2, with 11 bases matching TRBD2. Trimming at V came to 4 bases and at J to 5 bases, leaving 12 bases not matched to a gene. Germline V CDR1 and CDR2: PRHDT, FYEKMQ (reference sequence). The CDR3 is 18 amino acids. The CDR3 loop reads CASSSRELAGVKTGELFF. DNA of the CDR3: TGTGCCAGCAGCTCCAGGGAACTAGCGGGAGTGAAAACCGGGGAGCTGTTTTTT. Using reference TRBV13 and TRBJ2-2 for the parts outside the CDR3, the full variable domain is AAGVIQSPRHLIKEKRETATLKCYPIPRHDTVYWYQQGPGQDPQFLISFYEKMQSDKGSIPDRFSAQQFSDYHSELNMSSLELGDSALYFCASSSRELAGVKTGELFFGEGSRLTVL.

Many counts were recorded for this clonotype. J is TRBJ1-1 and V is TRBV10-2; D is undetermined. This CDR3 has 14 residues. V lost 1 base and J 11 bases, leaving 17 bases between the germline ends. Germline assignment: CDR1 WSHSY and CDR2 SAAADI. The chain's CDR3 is CASSELDPASGAFF. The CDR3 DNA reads TGCGCCAGCAGTGAGTTAGATCCAGCCTCGGGGGCTTTCTTT.

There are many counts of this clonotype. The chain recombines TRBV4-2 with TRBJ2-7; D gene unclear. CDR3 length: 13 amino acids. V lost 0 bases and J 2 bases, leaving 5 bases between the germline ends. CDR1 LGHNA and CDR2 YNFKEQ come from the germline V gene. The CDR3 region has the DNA TGTGCCAGCAGCCAAGAGATAGCCTACGAGCAGTACTTC. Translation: CASSQEIAYEQYF.

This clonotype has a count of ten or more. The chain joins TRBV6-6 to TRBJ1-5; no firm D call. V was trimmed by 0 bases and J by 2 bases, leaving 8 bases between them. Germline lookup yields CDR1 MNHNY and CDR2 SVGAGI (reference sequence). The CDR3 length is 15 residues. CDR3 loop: CASSYSHGGNQPQHF. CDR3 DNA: TGTGCCAGCAGTTACTCGCACGGCGGCAATCAGCCCCAGCATTTT.

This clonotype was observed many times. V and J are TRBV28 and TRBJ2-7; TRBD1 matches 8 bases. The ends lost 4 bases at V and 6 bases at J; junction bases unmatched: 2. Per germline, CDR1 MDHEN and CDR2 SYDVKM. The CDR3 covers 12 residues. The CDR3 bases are TGTGCCAGCAGTTGGACAGGGTTCGAGCAGTACTTC. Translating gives CASSWTGFEQYF.

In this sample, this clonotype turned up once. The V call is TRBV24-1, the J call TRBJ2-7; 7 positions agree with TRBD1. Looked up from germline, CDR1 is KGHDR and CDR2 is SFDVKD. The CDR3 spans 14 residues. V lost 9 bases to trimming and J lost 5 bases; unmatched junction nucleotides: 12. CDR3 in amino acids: CATGPSGGDDEQYF. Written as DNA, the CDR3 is TGTGCCACCGGTCCTTCAGGGGGTGATGACGAGCAGTACTTC.

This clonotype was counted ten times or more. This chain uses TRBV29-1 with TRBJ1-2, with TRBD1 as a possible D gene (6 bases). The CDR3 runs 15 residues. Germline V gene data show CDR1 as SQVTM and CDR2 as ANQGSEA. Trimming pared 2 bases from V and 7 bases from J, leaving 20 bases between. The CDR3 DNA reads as TGCAGCGTTGAATTAAGGGCGGGGGCAGATTTTGGCTACACCTTC. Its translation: CSVELRAGADFGYTF.

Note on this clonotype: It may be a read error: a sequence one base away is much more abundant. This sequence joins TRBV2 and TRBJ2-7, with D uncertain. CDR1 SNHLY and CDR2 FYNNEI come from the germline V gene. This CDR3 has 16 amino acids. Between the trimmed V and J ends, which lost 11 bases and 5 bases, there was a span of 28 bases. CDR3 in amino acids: CAVRSTPGTKPNEQYF. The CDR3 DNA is TGTGCCGTAAGGAGTACGCCAGGCACCAAGCCCAACGAGCAGTACTTC.

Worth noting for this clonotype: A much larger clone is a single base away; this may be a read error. This CDR3 is CASSYVQGTFSGANVLTF. Here the CDR3 DNA reads TGTGCCAGCAGTTACGTACAGGGCACATTTTCTGGGGCCAACGTCCTGACTTTC. The chain employs TRBV6-6 and TRBJ2-6; D perhaps matches TRBD1 (6 bases). Germline V gives CDR1 MNHNY, CDR2 SVGAGI (reference sequence). The CDR3 runs to 18 residues. V lost 2 bases and J lost 1, with 15 bases in between.